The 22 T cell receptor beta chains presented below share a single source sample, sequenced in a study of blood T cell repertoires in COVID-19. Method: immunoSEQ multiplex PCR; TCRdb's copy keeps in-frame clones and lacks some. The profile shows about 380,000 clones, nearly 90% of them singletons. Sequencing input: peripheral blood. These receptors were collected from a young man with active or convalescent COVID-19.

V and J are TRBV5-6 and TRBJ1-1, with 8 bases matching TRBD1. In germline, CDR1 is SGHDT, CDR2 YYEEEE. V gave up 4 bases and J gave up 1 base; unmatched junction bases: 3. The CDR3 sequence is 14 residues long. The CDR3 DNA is TGTGCCAGCAGCGCGGACAGGGAGAACACTGAAGCTTTCTTT. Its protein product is CASSADRENTEAFF.

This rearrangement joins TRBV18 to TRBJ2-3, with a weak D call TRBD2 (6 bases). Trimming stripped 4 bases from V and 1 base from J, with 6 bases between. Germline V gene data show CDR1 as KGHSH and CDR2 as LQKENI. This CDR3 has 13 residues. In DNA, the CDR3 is TGTGCCAGCTCACGGGGGGGCACAGATACGCAGTATTTT. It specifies CASSRGGTDTQYF. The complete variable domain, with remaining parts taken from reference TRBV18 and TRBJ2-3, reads NAGVMQNPRHLVRRRGQEARLRCSPMKGHSHVYWYRQLPEEGLKFMVYLQKENIIDESGMPKERFSAEFPKEGPSILRIQQVVRGDSAAYFCASSRGGTDTQYFGPGTRLTVL.

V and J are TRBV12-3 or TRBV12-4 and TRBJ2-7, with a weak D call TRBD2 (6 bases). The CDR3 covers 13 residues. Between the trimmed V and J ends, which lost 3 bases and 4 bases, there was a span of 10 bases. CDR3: CASSLAEGYEQYF. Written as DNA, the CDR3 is TGTGCCAGCAGTTTGGCGGAGGGTTACGAGCAGTACTTC.

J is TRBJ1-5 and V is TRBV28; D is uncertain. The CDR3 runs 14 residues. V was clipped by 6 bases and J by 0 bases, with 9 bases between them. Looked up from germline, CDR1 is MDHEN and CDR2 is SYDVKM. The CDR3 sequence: CASRPTYSNQPQHF. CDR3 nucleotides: TGTGCCAGCAGGCCGACTTATAGCAATCAGCCCCAGCATTTT.

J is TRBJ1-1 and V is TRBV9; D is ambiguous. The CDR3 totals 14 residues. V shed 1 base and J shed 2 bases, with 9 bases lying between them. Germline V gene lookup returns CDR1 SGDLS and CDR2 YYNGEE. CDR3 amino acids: CASSVRGTNTEAFF. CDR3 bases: TGTGCCAGCAGCGTACGCGGTACAAACACTGAAGCTTTCTTT. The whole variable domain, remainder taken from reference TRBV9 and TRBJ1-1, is DSGVTQTPKHLITATGQRVTLRCSPRSGDLSVYWYQQSLDQGLQFLIQYYNGEERAKGNILERFSAQQFPDLHSELNLSSLELGDSALYFCASSVRGTNTEAFFGQGTRLTVV.

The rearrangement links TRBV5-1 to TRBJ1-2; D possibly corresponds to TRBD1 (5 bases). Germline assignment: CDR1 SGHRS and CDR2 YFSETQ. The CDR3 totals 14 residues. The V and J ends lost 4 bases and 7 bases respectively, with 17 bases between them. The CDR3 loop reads CASSPDWGGGGYTF. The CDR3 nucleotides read TGCGCCAGCAGCCCGGATTGGGGCGGGGGTGGCTACACCTTC.

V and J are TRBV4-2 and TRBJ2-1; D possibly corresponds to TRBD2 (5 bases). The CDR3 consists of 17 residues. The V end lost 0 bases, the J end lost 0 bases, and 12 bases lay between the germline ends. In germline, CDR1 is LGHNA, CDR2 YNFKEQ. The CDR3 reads CASSQDRDQSSYNEQFF. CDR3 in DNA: TGTGCCAGCAGCCAAGATCGGGATCAGTCCTCCTACAATGAGCAGTTCTTC.

The chain's CDR3 is CASSVLAGGPDTQYF. The CDR3 DNA reads TGTGCCAGCAGCGTTTTAGCGGGAGGCCCAGATACGCAGTATTTT. The chain carries TRBV7-3 and TRBJ2-3, with 10 bases that match TRBD2. The CDR3 runs to 15 residues. Trimming took 5 bases from V and 4 from J; bases not matched to a gene: 6. Germline CDR1 SGHTA, CDR2 FQGTGA.

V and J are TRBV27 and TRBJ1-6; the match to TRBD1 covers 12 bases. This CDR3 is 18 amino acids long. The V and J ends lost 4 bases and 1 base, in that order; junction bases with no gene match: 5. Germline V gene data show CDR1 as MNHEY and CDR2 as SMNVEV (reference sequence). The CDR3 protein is CASSYSGQGASYNSPLHF. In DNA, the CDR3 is TGTGCCAGCAGTTACTCGGGACAGGGGGCATCCTATAATTCACCCCTCCACTTT.

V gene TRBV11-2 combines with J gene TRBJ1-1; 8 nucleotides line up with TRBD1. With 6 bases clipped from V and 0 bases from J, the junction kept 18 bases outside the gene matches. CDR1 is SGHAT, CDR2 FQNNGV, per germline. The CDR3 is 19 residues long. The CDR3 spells CASSFIPSTGEGMNTEAFF. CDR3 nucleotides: TGTGCCAGCAGTTTCATACCTTCGACAGGGGAGGGGATGAACACTGAAGCTTTCTTT.

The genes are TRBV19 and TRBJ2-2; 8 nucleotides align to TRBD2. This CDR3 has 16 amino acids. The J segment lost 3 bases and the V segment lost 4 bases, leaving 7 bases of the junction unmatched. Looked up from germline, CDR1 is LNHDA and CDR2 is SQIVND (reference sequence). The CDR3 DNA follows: TGTGCCAGTAGTACCCTCCTAGCGGGTTACACCGGGGAGCTGTTTTTT. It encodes CASSTLLAGYTGELFF.

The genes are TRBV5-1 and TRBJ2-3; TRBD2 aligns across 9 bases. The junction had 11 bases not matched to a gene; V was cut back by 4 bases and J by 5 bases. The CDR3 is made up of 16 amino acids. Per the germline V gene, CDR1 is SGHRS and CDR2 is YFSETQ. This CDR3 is CASSTGLAFVGDTQYF. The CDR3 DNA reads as TGCGCCAGCAGCACCGGACTAGCGTTCGTAGGAGATACGCAGTATTTT.

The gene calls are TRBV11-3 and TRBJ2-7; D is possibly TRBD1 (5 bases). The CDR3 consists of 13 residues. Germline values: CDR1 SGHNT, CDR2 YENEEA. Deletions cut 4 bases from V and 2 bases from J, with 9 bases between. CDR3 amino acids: CASSSRETYEQYF. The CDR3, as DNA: TGTGCCAGCAGCTCCAGGGAAACCTACGAGCAGTACTTC.

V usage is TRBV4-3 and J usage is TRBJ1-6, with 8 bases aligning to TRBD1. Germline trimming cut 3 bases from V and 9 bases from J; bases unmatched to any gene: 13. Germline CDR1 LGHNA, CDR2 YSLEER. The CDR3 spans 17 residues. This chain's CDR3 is CASSQGGSGTGISPLHF. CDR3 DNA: TGCGCCAGCAGCCAGGGGGGGTCCGGGACAGGAATTTCACCCCTCCACTTT.

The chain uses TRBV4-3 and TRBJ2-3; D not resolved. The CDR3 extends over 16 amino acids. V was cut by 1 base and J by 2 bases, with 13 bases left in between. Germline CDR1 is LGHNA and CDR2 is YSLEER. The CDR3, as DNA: TGCGCCAGCAGCCAAGCCCCTACGGTAATCACAGATACGCAGTATTTT. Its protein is CASSQAPTVITDTQYF.

The CDR3 DNA is TGTGCCAGCACCGAAAACCCGGGACTAGCAGAGACCCAGTACTTC. It codes for CASTENPGLAETQYF. The chain couples TRBV11-2 to TRBJ2-5, with 9 bases fitting TRBD2. From germline, CDR1 is SGHAT and CDR2 FQNNGV. With V trimmed by 7 bases and J by 4 bases, 10 bases remained unmatched. There are 15 residues in the CDR3.

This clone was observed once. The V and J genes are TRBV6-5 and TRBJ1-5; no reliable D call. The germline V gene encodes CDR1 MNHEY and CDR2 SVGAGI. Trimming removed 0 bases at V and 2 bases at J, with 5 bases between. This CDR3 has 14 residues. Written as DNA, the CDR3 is TGTGCCAGCAGTTACTCGAGGGGCAATCAGCCCCAGCATTTT. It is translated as CASSYSRGNQPQHF.

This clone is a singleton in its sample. Written as DNA, the CDR3 is TGTGCCAGCAGCCAAGATGTGAGTGAAGCTTTCTTT. Amino acids: CASSQDVSEAFF. The chain is built from TRBV4-2 and TRBJ1-1; D unclear. Germline values: CDR1 LGHNA, CDR2 YNFKEQ. With 0 bases removed from V and 7 bases from J, the gap between germline ends came to 6 bases. The CDR3 covers 12 residues.

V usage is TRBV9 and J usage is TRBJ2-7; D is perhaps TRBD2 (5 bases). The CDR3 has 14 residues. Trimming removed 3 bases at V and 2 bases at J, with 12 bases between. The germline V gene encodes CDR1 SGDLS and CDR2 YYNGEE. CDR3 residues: CASSETGITYEQYF. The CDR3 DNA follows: TGTGCCAGCAGCGAGACCGGGATCACCTACGAGCAGTACTTC.

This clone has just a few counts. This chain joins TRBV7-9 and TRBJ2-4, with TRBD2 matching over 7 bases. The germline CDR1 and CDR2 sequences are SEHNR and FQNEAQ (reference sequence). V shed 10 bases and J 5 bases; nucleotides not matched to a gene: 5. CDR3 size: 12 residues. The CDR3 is CAIPGGENIQYF. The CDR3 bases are TGTGCCATCCCTGGGGGGGAAAACATTCAGTACTTC. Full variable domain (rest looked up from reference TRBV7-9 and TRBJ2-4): DTGVSQNPRHKITKRGQNVTFRCDPISEHNRLYWYRQTLGQGPEFLTYFQNEAQLEKSRLLSDRFSAERPKGSFSTLEIQRTEQGDSAMYLCAIPGGENIQYFGAGTRLSVL.

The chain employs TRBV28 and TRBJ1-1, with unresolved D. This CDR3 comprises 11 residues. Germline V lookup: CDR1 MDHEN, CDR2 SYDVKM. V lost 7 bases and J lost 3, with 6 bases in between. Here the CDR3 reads CASNRDTEAFF. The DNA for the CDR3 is TGTGCCAGCAATCGGGACACTGAAGCTTTCTTT.

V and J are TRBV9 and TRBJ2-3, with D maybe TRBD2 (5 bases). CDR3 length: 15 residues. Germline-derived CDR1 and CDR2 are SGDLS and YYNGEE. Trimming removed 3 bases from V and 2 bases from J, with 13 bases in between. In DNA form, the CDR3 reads TGTGCCAGCAGCGCGACTACCCCTGCCACAGATACGCAGTATTTT. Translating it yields CASSATTPATDTQYF.